Here is one T cell receptor (beta chain) with its context. Its antigen is still unknown. This sample stems from a study of shared clonotypes between healthy human individuals. On the study more broadly: The donors, two women and a few men, were aged 18 to 49.

Clones were read by immunoSEQ multiplex PCR, and TCRdb kept only the in-frame ones, dropping some. Of about 490,000 clones listed, approximately 80% are singletons. The CDR3 totals 15 residues. V lost 3 bases, J lost 4 bases, and 15 bases lay in between. Germline lookup yields CDR1 LNHDA and CDR2 SQIVND (reference sequence). General study findings and limits: Investigators expected sequencing depth to affect clonotype sharing among donors.

Researchers drew on approximately 92 million PBMCs for genomic DNA from unsorted samples. The specimen was PBMCs. The V gene is TRBV19, the J gene TRBJ2-5, with a tentative D call TRBD1 (5 bases). The TCR sequence derives from a woman aged 40 to 50 in good health. Some clones in this sample may be carry-over from other donors' samples. Here the CDR3 DNA reads TGTGCCAGTAGTATTGGGGCAGGGTGGGGAGAGACCCAGTACTTC. Protein sequence: CASSIGAGWGETQYF.